This T cell receptor (beta chain) emerged from a study of cytomegalovirus exposure and HLA in healthy donors. All donors participated as healthy donors of bone marrow. Nominally healthy donors were sampled, though unrecorded immune exposures were likely. The PCR used 60 Vbeta and 13 Jbeta primers. Profiling relied on immunoSEQ multiplex PCR, and the TCRdb table lists in-frame clones only, not all of them. The sample has roughly 110,000 clones; around two thirds are singletons. Sequencing was performed on PBMCs. The sequence was collected from a woman aged 35 to 49 in good health and CMV-seropositive.

Here the CDR3 reads CASSLEDTYEQYF. The DNA of the CDR3 is TGTGCCAGCAGTCTTGAGGACACCTACGAGCAGTACTTC. The chain uses TRBV28 and TRBJ2-7; possibly TRBD1 for D (5 bases). The V end was cut by 5 bases, the J end by 2 bases, with 10 bases between. Germline V gene lookup returns CDR1 MDHEN and CDR2 SYDVKM. The CDR3 is 13 amino acids.